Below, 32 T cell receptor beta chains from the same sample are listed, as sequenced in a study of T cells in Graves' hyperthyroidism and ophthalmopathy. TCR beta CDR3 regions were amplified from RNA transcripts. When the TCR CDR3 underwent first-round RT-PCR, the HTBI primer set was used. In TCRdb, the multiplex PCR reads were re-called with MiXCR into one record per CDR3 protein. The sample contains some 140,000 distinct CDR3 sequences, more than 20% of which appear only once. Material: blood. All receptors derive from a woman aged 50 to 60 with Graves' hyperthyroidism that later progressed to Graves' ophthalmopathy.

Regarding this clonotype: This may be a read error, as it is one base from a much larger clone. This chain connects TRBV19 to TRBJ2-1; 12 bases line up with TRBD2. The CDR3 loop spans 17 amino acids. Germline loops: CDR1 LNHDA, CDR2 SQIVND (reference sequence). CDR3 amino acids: CSSSRVLAGGIEGEQFF. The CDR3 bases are TGTTCCAGTAGTCGTGTGCTAGCGGGAGGGATTGAAGGTGAGCAGTTCTTC. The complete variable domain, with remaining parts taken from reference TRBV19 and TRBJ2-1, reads DGGITQSPKYLFRKEGQNVTLSCEQNLNHDAMYWYRQDPGQGLRLIYYSQIVNDFQKGDIAEGYSVSREKKESFPLTVTSAQKNPTAFYLCSSSRVLAGGIEGEQFFGPGTRLTVL.

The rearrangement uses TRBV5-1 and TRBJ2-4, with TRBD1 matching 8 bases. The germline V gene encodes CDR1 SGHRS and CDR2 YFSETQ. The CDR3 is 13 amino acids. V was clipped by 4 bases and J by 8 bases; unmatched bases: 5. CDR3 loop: CASSMGQADIQYF. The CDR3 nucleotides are TGCGCCAGCAGCATGGGACAGGCTGACATTCAGTACTTC.

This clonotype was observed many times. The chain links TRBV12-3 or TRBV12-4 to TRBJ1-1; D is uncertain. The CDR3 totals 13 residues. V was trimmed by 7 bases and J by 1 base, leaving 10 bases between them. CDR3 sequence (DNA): TGTGCCAGCACACCAAGCCAGAACACTGAAGCTTTCTTT. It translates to CASTPSQNTEAFF.

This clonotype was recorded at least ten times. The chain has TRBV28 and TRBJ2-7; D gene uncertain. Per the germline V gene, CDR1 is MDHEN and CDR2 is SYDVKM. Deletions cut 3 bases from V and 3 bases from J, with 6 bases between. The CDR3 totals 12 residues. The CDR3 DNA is TGTGCCAGCAGTTTTGCGTTCTACGAGCAGTACTTC. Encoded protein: CASSFAFYEQYF. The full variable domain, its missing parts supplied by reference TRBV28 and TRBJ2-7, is DVKVTQSSRYLVKRTGEKVFLECVQDMDHENMFWYRQDPGLGLRLIYFSYDVKMKEKGDIPEGYSVSREKKERFSLILESASTNQTSMYLCASSFAFYEQYFGPGTRLTVT.

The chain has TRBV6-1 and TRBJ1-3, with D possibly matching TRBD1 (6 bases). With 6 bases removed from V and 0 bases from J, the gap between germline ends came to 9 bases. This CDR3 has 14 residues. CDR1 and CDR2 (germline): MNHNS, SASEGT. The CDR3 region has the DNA TGTGCCAGCAGGGACAGCCTCTCTGGAAACACCATATATTTT. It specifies CASRDSLSGNTIYF.

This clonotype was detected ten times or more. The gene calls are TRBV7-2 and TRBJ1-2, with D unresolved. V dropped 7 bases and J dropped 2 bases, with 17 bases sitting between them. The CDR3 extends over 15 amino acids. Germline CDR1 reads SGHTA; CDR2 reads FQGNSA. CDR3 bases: TGTGCCAGCACTCTCAATCTGGGCCCAAACTATGGCTACACCTTC. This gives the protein CASTLNLGPNYGYTF.

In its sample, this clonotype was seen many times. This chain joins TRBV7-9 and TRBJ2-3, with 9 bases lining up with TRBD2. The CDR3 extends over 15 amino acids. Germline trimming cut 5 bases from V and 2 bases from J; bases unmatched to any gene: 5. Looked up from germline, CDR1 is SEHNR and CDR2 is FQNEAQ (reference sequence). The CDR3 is CASSVASGITDTQYF. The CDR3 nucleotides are TGTGCCAGCAGCGTCGCTAGCGGGATCACAGATACGCAGTATTTT.

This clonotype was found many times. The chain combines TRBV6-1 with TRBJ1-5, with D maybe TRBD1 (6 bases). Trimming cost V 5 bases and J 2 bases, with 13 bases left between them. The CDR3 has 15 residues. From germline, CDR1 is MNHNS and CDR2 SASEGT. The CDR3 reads CASSPRSGGNQPQHF. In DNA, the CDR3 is TGTGCCAGCAGTCCCCGGTCAGGGGGCAATCAGCCCCAGCATTTT.

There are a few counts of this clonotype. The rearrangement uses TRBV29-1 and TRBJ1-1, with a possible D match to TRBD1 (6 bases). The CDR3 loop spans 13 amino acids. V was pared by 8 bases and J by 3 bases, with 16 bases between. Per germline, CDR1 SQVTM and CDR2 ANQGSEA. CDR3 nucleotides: TGCAGCTCCAGTGGGGGGCAGGACACTGAAGCTTTCTTT. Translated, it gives CSSSGGQDTEAFF. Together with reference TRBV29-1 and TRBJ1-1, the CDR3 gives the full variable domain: SAVISQKPSRDICQRGTSLTIQCQVDSQVTMMFWYRQQPGQSLTLIATANQGSEATYESGFVIDKFPISRPNLTFSTLTVSNMSPEDSSIYLCSSSGGQDTEAFFGQGTRLTVV.

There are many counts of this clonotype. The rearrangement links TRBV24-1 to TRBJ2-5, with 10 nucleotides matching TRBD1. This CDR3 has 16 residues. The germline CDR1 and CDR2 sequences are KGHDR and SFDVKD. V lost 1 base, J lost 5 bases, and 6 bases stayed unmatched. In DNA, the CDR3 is TGTGCCACCAGTGATTTTCGACAGGGGGCACATGAGACCCAGTACTTC. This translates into CATSDFRQGAHETQYF.

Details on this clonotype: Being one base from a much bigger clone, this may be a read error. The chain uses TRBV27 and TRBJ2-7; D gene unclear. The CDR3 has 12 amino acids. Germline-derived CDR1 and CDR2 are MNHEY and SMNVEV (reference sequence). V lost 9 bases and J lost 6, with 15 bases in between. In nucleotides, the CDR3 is TGTGCCAGACAAATATCAGGCGGCGAGCAGTACTTC. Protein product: CARQISGGEQYF.

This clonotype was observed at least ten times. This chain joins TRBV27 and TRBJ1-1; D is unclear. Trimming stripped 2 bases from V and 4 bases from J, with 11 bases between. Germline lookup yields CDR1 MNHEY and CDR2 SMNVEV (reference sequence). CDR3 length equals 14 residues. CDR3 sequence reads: CASSLRGDGTEAFF. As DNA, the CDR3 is TGTGCCAGCAGTTTACGAGGCGACGGCACTGAAGCTTTCTTT.

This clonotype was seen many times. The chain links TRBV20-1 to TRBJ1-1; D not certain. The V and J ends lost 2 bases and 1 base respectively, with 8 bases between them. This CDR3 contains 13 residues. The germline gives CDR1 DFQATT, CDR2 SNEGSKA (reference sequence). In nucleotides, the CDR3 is TGCAGTGCTAGACCCACGGCGAACACTGAAGCTTTCTTT. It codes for CSARPTANTEAFF.

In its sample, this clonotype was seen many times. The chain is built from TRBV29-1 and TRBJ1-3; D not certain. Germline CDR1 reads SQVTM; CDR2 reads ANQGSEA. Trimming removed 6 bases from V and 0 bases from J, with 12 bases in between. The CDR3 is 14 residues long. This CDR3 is CSVYQRDSGNTIYF. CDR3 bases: TGCAGCGTCTACCAACGAGACTCTGGAAACACCATATATTTT.

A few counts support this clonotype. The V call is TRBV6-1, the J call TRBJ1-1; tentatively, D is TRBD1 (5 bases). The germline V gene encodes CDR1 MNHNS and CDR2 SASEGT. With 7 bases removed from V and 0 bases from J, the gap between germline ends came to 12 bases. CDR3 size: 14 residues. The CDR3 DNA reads TGTGCCAGCACCCGACAGTTCATGAACACTGAAGCTTTCTTT. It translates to CASTRQFMNTEAFF.

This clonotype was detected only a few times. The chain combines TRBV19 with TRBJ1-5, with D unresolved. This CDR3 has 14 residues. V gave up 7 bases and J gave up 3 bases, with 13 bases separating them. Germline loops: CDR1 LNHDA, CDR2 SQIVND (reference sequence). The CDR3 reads CASKLGEPNQPQHF. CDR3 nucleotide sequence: TGTGCCAGTAAATTGGGTGAGCCCAATCAGCCCCAGCATTTT.

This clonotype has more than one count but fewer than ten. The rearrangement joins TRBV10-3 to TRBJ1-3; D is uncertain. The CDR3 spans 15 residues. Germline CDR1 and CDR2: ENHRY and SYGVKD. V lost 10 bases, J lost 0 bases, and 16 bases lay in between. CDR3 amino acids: CATEPGDNSGNTIYF. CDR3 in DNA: TGTGCCACCGAACCGGGAGATAACTCTGGAAACACCATATATTTT.

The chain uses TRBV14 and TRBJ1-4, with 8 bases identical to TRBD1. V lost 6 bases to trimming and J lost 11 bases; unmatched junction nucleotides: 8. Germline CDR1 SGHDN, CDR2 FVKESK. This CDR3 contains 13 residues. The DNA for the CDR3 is TGTGCCAGCAGTCTGAACAACAGGGGGAAACTGTTTTTT. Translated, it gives CASSLNNRGKLFF.

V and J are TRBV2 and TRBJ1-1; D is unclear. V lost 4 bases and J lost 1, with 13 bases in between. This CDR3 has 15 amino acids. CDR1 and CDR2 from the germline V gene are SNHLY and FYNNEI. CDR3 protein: CASSVETDKNTEAFF. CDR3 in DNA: TGTGCCAGCAGTGTAGAGACGGATAAGAACACTGAAGCTTTCTTT.

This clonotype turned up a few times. CDR3 sequence: CASSLWRDTSTDTQYF. DNA for the CDR3: TGTGCCAGCAGCTTATGGCGGGACACCAGCACAGATACGCAGTATTTT. This chain links TRBV7-6 with TRBJ2-3, with D perhaps matching TRBD1 or TRBD2 (6 bases each). This CDR3 spans 16 amino acids. V lost 2 bases, J lost 0 bases, and 12 bases lay in between. CDR1 is SGHVS, CDR2 FNYEAQ, per germline. The full variable domain, its missing parts supplied by reference TRBV7-6 and TRBJ2-3, is GAGVSQSPRYKVTKRGQDVALRCDPISGHVSLYWYRQALGQGPEFLTYFNYEAQQDKSGLPNDRFSAERPEGSISTLTIQRTEQRDSAMYRCASSLWRDTSTDTQYFGPGTRLTVL.

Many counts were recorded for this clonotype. The CDR3 coding sequence is TGTGCCAGCAGTTACACGGGCACAGATACGCAGTATTTT. It is translated as CASSYTGTDTQYF. The chain has TRBV6-5 and TRBJ2-3; D uncertain. The CDR3 runs to 13 residues. The germline gives CDR1 MNHEY, CDR2 SVGAGI. V was clipped by 2 bases and J by 1 base, with 4 bases between them.

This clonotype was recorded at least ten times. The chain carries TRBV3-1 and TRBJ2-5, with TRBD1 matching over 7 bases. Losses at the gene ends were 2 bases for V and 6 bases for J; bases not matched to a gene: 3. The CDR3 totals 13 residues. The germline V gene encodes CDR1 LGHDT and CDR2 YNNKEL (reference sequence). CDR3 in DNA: TGTGCCAGCAGCCAACCAGGGGGAAAGACCCAGTACTTC. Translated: CASSQPGGKTQYF.

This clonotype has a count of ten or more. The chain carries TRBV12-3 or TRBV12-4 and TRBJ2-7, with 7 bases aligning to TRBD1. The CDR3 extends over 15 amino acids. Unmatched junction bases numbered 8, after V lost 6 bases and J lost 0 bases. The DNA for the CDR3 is TGTGCCAGCAGCCGAGACAGGGCCATCTCCTACGAGCAGTACTTC. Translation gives CASSRDRAISYEQYF.

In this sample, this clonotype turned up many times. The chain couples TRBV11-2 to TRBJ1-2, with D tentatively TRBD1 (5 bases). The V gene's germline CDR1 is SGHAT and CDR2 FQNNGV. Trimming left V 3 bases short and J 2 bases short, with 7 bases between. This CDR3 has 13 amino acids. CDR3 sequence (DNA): TGTGCCAGCAGCTTTACAGGAAACTATGGCTACACCTTC. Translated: CASSFTGNYGYTF.

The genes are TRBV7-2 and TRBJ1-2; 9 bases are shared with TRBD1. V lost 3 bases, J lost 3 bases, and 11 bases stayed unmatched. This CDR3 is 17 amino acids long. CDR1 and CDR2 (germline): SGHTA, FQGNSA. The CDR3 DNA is TGTGCCAGCAGCTTCTCCGGGACAGGGTCCCTGTACTATGGCTACACCTTC. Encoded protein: CASSFSGTGSLYYGYTF.

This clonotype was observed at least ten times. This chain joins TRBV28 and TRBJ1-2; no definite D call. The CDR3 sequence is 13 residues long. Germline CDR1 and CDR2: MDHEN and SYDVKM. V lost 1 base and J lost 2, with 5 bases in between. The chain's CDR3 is CASSLSKNYGYTF. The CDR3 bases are TGTGCCAGCAGTTTATCAAAAAACTATGGCTACACCTTC.

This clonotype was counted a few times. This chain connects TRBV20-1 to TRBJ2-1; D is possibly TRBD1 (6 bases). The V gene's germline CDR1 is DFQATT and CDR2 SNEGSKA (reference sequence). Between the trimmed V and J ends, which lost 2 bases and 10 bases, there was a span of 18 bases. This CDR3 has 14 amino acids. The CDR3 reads CSARLTGPLGEQFF. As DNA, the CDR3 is TGCAGTGCTAGACTTACAGGGCCTCTGGGCGAGCAGTTCTTC.

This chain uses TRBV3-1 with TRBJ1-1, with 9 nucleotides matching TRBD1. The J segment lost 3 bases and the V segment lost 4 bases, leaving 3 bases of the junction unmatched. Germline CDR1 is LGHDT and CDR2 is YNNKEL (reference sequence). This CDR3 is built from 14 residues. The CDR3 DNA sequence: TGTGCCAGCAGCCCGGGACAGGGAGACACTGAAGCTTTCTTT. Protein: CASSPGQGDTEAFF.

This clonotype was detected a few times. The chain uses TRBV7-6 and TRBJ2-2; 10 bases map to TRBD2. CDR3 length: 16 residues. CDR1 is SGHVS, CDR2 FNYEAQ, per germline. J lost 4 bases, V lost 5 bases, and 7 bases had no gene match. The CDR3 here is CASSAATSGPTGELFF. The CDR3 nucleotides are TGTGCCAGCAGCGCAGCGACTAGCGGGCCCACCGGGGAGCTGTTTTTT.

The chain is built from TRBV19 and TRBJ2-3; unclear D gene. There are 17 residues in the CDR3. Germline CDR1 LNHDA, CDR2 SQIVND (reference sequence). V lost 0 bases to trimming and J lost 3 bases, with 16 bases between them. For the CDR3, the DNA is TGTGCCAGTAGTATAGATCAGTTGAGAGATGGGACAGATACGCAGTATTTT. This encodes CASSIDQLRDGTDTQYF.

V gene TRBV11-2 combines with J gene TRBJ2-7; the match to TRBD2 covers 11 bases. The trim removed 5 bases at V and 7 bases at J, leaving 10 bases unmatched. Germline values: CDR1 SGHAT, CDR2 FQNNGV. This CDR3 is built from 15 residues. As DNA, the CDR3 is TGTGCCAGCAGCCAAGATAGCGGGGGGGGGAGGGAGCAGTACTTC. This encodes CASSQDSGGGREQYF.

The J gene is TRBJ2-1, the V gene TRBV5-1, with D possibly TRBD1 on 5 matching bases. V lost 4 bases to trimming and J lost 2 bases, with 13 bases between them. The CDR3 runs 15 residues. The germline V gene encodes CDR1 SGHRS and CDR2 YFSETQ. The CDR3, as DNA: TGCGCCAGCAGCACCAGGGTTCCAGCCTACAATGAGCAGTTCTTC. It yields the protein CASSTRVPAYNEQFF.